This TCR beta chain is from a study of shared clonotypes between healthy human individuals. Here immunoSEQ multiplex PCR was the method, and the copy in TCRdb shows in-frame clones only, minus some. The sample has 2 million to 2.5 million clones, 90% to 97% seen once. Study-wide results and limits: Sampling involved blood alone; tissue repertoires likely differ. Sequencing depth was expected to affect clonotype sharing among donors.

A word on this clone: Its antigen remains unidentified.

The CDR3 consists of 16 residues. The ends lost 0 bases at V and 1 base at J; junction bases unmatched: 3. Germline assignment: CDR1 SGHRS and CDR2 YFSETQ. All donors were healthy HIV-negative adults lacking recent acute infections or vaccinations. V and J are TRBV5-1 and TRBJ2-5; TRBD2 matches at 10 bases. The TCR comes from a man between 18 and 35 years old in good health. The sequenced sample was naive CD4+ T cells sorted from blood. As for subset: CD45RA+ positively selected. The CDR3, as DNA: TGCGCCAGCAGCTTGGGAGTAGCGGGGGGCCAAGAGACCCAGTACTTC. Its translation: CASSLGVAGGQETQYF.